The rows below give T cell receptor beta chains drawn from one sample of a study of cytomegalovirus exposure and HLA in healthy donors. Sequencing was performed with immunoSEQ multiplex PCR; in TCRdb, only in-frame clones are kept and a portion is missing. This table has approximately 100,000 clones, 64% appearing once. Sequenced input: PBMCs. These receptors all come from a man aged 55 to 69 in good health and CMV-seronegative. CDR3s include the opening cysteine and the closing phenylalanine or tryptophan. D genes are given only for firm matches. Size is stated for part of the rows, as once, few or many counts, or as a class when the clone is expanded.

D	size	V	J	DNA	CDR3
NA	NA	TRBV28	TRBJ1-5	TGTGCCAGCAGTTTCCCTACCCTCCGAAGCAATCAGCCCCAGCATTTT	CASSFPTLRSNQPQHF
NA	NA	TRBV9	TRBJ1-1	TGTGCCAGCAGCGGTCATGACAGCCCAAACACTGAAGCTTTCTTT	CASSGHDSPNTEAFF
TRBD1	NA	TRBV13	TRBJ2-4	TGTGCCAGCAGCTCTGACAGGGGCCACGGGGCCAAAAACATTCAGTACTTC	CASSSDRGHGAKNIQYF
TRBD1	NA	TRBV6-5	TRBJ1-2	TGTGTCAGCAGTTACTCTAGGACAGGGATCGGCGGCTACACCTTC	CVSSYSRTGIGGYTF
NA	NA	TRBV6-5	TRBJ2-3	TGTGCCAGCAGTTACCGGGACTTCGAAGATACGCAGTATTTT	CASSYRDFEDTQYF
TRBD1	NA	TRBV9	TRBJ1-1	TGTGCCAGCAGCGTAGAGGGACAGGGTCTCACTGAAGCTTTCTTT	CASSVEGQGLTEAFF
NA	NA	TRBV6-6	TRBJ2-7	TGTGCCATCTCCCCCGGAGGAACCTACGAGCAGTACTTC	CAISPGGTYEQYF
NA	NA	TRBV29-1	TRBJ1-1	TGCAGCGTTGACCAGAATATGAACACTGAAGCTTTCTTT	CSVDQNMNTEAFF
TRBD1	NA	TRBV6-1	TRBJ1-5	TGTGCCAGCAGTGGACGGAACAGGGGCGATCAGCCCCAGCATTTT	CASSGRNRGDQPQHF
NA	NA	TRBV2	TRBJ2-1	TGTGCCAGCAGTGGTTTAGAGGGAGGCCTCAATGAGCAGTTCTTC	CASSGLEGGLNEQFF
TRBD2	NA	TRBV29-1	TRBJ2-3	TGCAGCGTTGGCGGGAGCCCCACAGATACGCAGTATTTT	CSVGGSPTDTQYF
NA	few	TRBV9	TRBJ2-3	TGTGCCAGCAGCGGCCCCGGGTTGCCAAGCACAGATACGCAGTATTTT	CASSGPGLPSTDTQYF
NA	few	TRBV2	TRBJ1-1	TGTGCCAGCAGCCCTACAGGGAACACTGAAGCTTTCTTT	CASSPTGNTEAFF
NA	NA	TRBV18	TRBJ2-5	TGTGCCAGCTCAAACGAGCCCCAGGGAGAGACCCAGTACTTC	CASSNEPQGETQYF
NA	NA	TRBV5-6	TRBJ2-4	TGTGCCAGCAGCTTGGGCGGCGAACTAGCCAAAAACATTCAGTACTTC	CASSLGGELAKNIQYF
TRBD1	NA	TRBV10-2	TRBJ1-2	TGCGCCAGCAGTGAAGGTGACAGGGCCTATGGCTACACCTTC	CASSEGDRAYGYTF
NA	few	TRBV7-7	TRBJ2-5	TGTGCTAGCAGCTTAGGTTCTATCAGGGGCTGGGGAGAGACCCAGTACTTC	CASSLGSIRGWGETQYF
NA	once	TRBV2	TRBJ2-1	TGTGCCAGCAGTGCCGGGACTGGCCTTGGTCAGCAGTTCTTC	CASSAGTGLGQQFF
NA	NA	TRBV5-8	TRBJ2-7	TGTGCCAGCAGCTTGGTAGGGGTAGGTTCCTACGAGCAGTACTTC	CASSLVGVGSYEQYF
TRBD2	NA	TRBV15	TRBJ2-5	TGTGCCACCAGCAGAGGGCTAGCGGCCTACCAAGAGACCCAGTACTTC	CATSRGLAAYQETQYF
TRBD1	NA	TRBV2	TRBJ1-2	TGTGCCAGCAGCGAACAGGGGGCCTATGGCTACACCTTC	CASSEQGAYGYTF
NA	few	TRBV28	TRBJ1-2	TGTGCCAGCAGTTCAACCTTGACAGGACCTTTAGGCTACACCTTC	CASSSTLTGPLGYTF
TRBD2	many	TRBV6-1	TRBJ2-5	TGTGCCAGCAGTGACCTTAAGGGACTAGCGGAAGAGACCCAGTACTTC	CASSDLKGLAEETQYF
TRBD1	NA	TRBV6-1	TRBJ1-6	TGTGCTACAGAAGGACAGGGGAGTTCACCCCTCCACTTT	CATEGQGSSPLHF
NA	few	TRBV27	TRBJ2-7	TGTGCCAGCAGTTTCTCGCGGGGATACGAGCAGTACTTC	CASSFSRGYEQYF
NA	NA	TRBV6-5	TRBJ1-1	TGTGCCAGCAGTGAGAAGGGAGACACTGAAGCTTTCTTT	CASSEKGDTEAFF
NA	NA	TRBV30	TRBJ2-7	TGTGCCTGGAGTCATCCTGGGGGCAGGAGGTACGAGCAGTACTTC	CAWSHPGGRRYEQYF
NA	NA	TRBV5-5	TRBJ1-2	TGTGCCAGCAGCTTGGACGGGATCGGCTATGGCTACACCTTC	CASSLDGIGYGYTF
TRBD1	NA	TRBV6-6	TRBJ2-1	TGTGCCAGCAATTTCGACAGGGTGATCAATGAGCAGTTCTTC	CASNFDRVINEQFF
NA	NA	TRBV7-7	TRBJ2-2	TGTGCTAGCAGCCAAACTAGGACCGGGGAGCTGTTTTTT	CASSQTRTGELFF
TRBD1	NA	TRBV11-2	TRBJ1-1	TGTGCCAGCCGGGACAGGGGGTACACTGAAGCTTTCTTT	CASRDRGYTEAFF
TRBD1	few	TRBV29-1	TRBJ1-3	TGCAGCCTGAGGGGAACAGGGGGCGGGAGGAACACCATATATTTT	CSLRGTGGGRNTIYF
NA	NA	TRBV4-2	TRBJ1-4	TGTGCCAGCAGCCAAGATCATAGCAGGGCAACTAATGAAAAACTGTTTTTT	CASSQDHSRATNEKLFF
TRBD1	NA	TRBV10-3	TRBJ1-2	TGTGCCATCACAGCACAGGGGTCGGACTATGGCTACACCTTC	CAITAQGSDYGYTF
TRBD2	few	TRBV7-6	TRBJ2-5	TGTGCCAGCAGCTTATACCCGACTAGCGGGGGGTTAGGACAAGAGACCCAGTACTTC	CASSLYPTSGGLGQETQYF
NA	NA	TRBV19	TRBJ1-2	TGTGCCAGTAGGACGTATTTTGGCGGGGCGAATGGCTACACCTTC	CASRTYFGGANGYTF
NA	NA	TRBV28	TRBJ1-1	TGTGCCAGCAGTTTCCTGCGAGGAAACACTGAAGCTTTCTTT	CASSFLRGNTEAFF
NA	few	TRBV19	TRBJ1-4	TGTGCCAGTAGTTCTTGGGGGGGGAATGAAAAACTGTTTTTT	CASSSWGGNEKLFF
TRBD2	NA	TRBV9	TRBJ2-1	TGTGCCAGCAGCCTTTCGGGAGGGGTCTACAATGAGCAGTTCTTC	CASSLSGGVYNEQFF
TRBD2	NA	TRBV6-4	TRBJ2-2	TGTGCCAGCAGACCCACTAGCGGGAGAAGGAACGGGGAGCTGTTTTTT	CASRPTSGRRNGELFF
NA	NA	TRBV10-3	TRBJ2-1	TGTGCCATCAGCCCCGGCTCTCGGGATGAGCAGTTCTTC	CAISPGSRDEQFF
NA	NA	TRBV6-5	TRBJ2-5	TGTGCCACCAAGGACAGTAATGGAGAGACCCAGTACTTC	CATKDSNGETQYF
NA	NA	TRBV10-3	TRBJ2-1	TGTGCCATCAGTCTGGGGGGCAATGAGCAGTTCTTC	CAISLGGNEQFF
NA	NA	TRBV7-2	TRBJ2-7	TGTGCCAGCAGCTTAGAATTGAGCTCCTACGAGCAGTACTTC	CASSLELSSYEQYF
TRBD1	few	TRBV19	TRBJ2-1	TGTGCCAGTAGTCCTCGACAGGGGAGCTCCTACAATGAGCAGTTCTTC	CASSPRQGSSYNEQFF
NA	NA	TRBV28	TRBJ1-1	TGTGCCAGCCCCTCTCTAGGGGATATGAACACTGAAGCTTTCTTT	CASPSLGDMNTEAFF
NA	NA	TRBV9	TRBJ2-5	TGTGCCAGCTCACTGGCGGCGGATCCGTACCAAGAGACCCAGTACTTC	CASSLAADPYQETQYF
TRBD1	few	TRBV6-1	TRBJ1-1	TGTGCCAGCATCAGACAGGGGAAAAGGACTGAAGCTTTCTTT	CASIRQGKRTEAFF
TRBD1	few	TRBV28	TRBJ1-2	TGTGCCGGAACCGGGACAGCCAACTATGGCTACACCTTC	CAGTGTANYGYTF
TRBD2	NA	TRBV7-6	TRBJ2-2	TGTGCCAGCAGCTTAGCCGCGGGAGTCGGCACCGGGGAGCTGTTTTTT	CASSLAAGVGTGELFF